The 18 T cell receptor beta chains below were found in one sample sequenced in a study of cytomegalovirus exposure and HLA in healthy donors. It was with 60 Vbeta and 13 Jbeta primers that the PCR ran. Produced via immunoSEQ multiplex PCR; TCRdb's table is partial and in-frame only. The sample yields about 98,000 clones, more than 60% seen once. The material sequenced was PBMCs. These receptors came from a man aged 18 to 29 in good health and CMV-seropositive.

This clone showed up many times. The chain is built from TRBV25-1 and TRBJ1-2; D is perhaps TRBD1 (6 bases). V was cut by 8 bases and J by 7 bases, with 14 bases left in between. Per germline, CDR1 MGHDK and CDR2 SYGVNS. The CDR3 sequence is 12 residues long. DNA of the CDR3: TGTGCCAGCCGAAACAGGGATATTGGCTACACCTTC. It specifies CASRNRDIGYTF.

The chain employs TRBV19 and TRBJ1-2; 7 bases align to TRBD1. V gave up 8 bases and J gave up 2 bases; unmatched junction bases: 5. The CDR3 length is 13 residues. The germline V gene encodes CDR1 LNHDA and CDR2 SQIVND (reference sequence). The CDR3 DNA follows: TGTGCCAGTTTGGACAGGACAAACTATGGCTACACCTTC. It yields the protein CASLDRTNYGYTF.

This sequence joins TRBV4-1 and TRBJ1-5, with 7 bases fitting TRBD1. The CDR3 has 16 amino acids. V dropped 0 bases and J dropped 3; count of bases not matched to a gene: 5. Germline CDR1 MGHRA, CDR2 YSYEKL. The CDR3 region has the DNA TGCGCCAGCAGCCAAGACCCCGGGACAGACAATCAGCCCCAGCATTTT. Protein product: CASSQDPGTDNQPQHF.

V usage is TRBV5-1 and J usage is TRBJ2-7; 8 bases are a match to TRBD2. The CDR3 has 17 residues. Germline assignment: CDR1 SGHRS and CDR2 YFSETQ. The trim removed 2 bases at V and 6 bases at J, leaving 16 bases unmatched. The CDR3 loop reads CASSLIGTHSGVSEQYF. The CDR3 DNA follows: TGCGCCAGCAGCTTAATTGGGACACATAGCGGGGTCTCCGAGCAGTACTTC.

The chain has TRBV27 and TRBJ2-1; 14 nucleotides align to TRBD2. Germline V gives CDR1 MNHEY, CDR2 SMNVEV (reference sequence). Trimming at V came to 6 bases and at J to 9 bases, leaving 7 bases not matched to a gene. This CDR3 is 15 amino acids long. CDR3 in DNA: TGTGCCAGCAGCCTGACTAGCGGGGGGGGAGGTGAGCAGTTCTTC. Protein: CASSLTSGGGGEQFF.

This CDR3 is CATTSIPQGRRTVEQYF. The CDR3 coding sequence is TGTGCCACCACCTCTATCCCGCAGGGTAGACGTACGGTGGAGCAGTACTTC. The chain uses TRBV10-3 and TRBJ2-7; tentative D call: TRBD1 (5 bases). This CDR3 is 17 amino acids long. Germline assignment: CDR1 ENHRY and CDR2 SYGVKD. The ends were cut back, 10 bases at V and 7 bases at J, with 32 bases in the middle.

The rearrangement uses TRBV11-2 and TRBJ2-3; D ambiguous. Germline loops: CDR1 SGHAT, CDR2 FQNNGV. The CDR3 has 14 residues. The V gene lost 1 base and the J gene lost 2 bases, with 7 bases spanning the gap. The CDR3 reads CASSLVRDTDTQYF. CDR3 sequence (DNA): TGTGCCAGCAGCTTAGTTAGAGACACAGATACGCAGTATTTT.

The chain combines TRBV6-5 with TRBJ2-5; D uncertain. Germline CDR1 reads MNHEY; CDR2 reads SVGAGI. The V and J ends lost 8 bases and 2 bases respectively, with 12 bases between them. The CDR3 consists of 13 residues. CDR3 in amino acids: CASAPSKQETQYF. In nucleotides, the CDR3 is TGTGCCAGCGCTCCCAGTAAACAAGAGACCCAGTACTTC.

This chain connects TRBV5-1 to TRBJ1-1; D not resolved. The CDR3 has 12 residues. CDR1 and CDR2 (germline): SGHRS, YFSETQ. With 7 bases removed from V and 0 bases from J, the gap between germline ends came to 7 bases. CDR3 nucleotide sequence: TGCGCCAGCGGGCATATGAACACTGAAGCTTTCTTT. Translation: CASGHMNTEAFF.

The chain recombines TRBV10-3 with TRBJ2-7; 8 bases are a match to TRBD1. This CDR3 is 16 amino acids long. Per germline, CDR1 ENHRY and CDR2 SYGVKD. Trimming cost V 6 bases and J 0 bases; bases outside gene matches: 10. CDR3 bases: TGTGCCATCAGCCTCGCTTCAGGGGGCAGCTCCTACGAGCAGTACTTC. Translated, it gives CAISLASGGSSYEQYF.

The count of this clone is one. V gene TRBV30 combines with J gene TRBJ2-1; 9 bases agree with TRBD2. The CDR3 loop spans 20 amino acids. Germline V gene data show CDR1 as GTSNPN and CDR2 as SVGIG (reference sequence). Losses at the gene ends were 2 bases for V and 7 bases for J; bases not matched to a gene: 24. CDR3 bases: TGTGCCTGGAGTAAGAGCCAGACGGCGGTGTACGCTAGCGGGGCTAATGAGCAGTTCTTC. The encoded protein is CAWSKSQTAVYASGANEQFF.

This chain links TRBV7-3 with TRBJ2-3; D perhaps matches TRBD2 (6 bases). This CDR3 contains 11 residues. CDR1 and CDR2 from the germline V gene are SGHTA and FQGTGA. Trimming cost V 4 bases and J 11 bases, with 10 bases left between them. CDR3 sequence: CASSSSGEQYF. The CDR3 region has the DNA TGTGCCAGCAGCTCCTCGGGGGAGCAGTATTTT.

In this sample, this clone turned up once. Other DNA sequences of this sample code for an identical CDR3. The V and J genes are TRBV7-9 and TRBJ1-1; 7 positions match TRBD1. The CDR3 sequence is 15 residues long. Germline V gene lookup returns CDR1 SEHNR and CDR2 FQNEAQ (reference sequence). With 1 base clipped from V and 0 bases from J, the junction kept 2 bases outside the gene matches. The CDR3 sequence: CASSLVGTVNTEAFF. The CDR3 nucleotides read TGTGCCAGCAGCTTAGTCGGGACAGTGAACACTGAAGCTTTCTTT.

J is TRBJ1-1 and V is TRBV7-2, with 7 nucleotides matching TRBD1. This CDR3 comprises 14 residues. After removal of 1 base from V and 3 bases from J, the junction contained 2 bases not matched to a gene. The germline CDR1 and CDR2 sequences are SGHTA and FQGNSA. The DNA for the CDR3 is TGTGCCAGCAGCTTAGGGGACAGATACACTGAAGCTTTCTTT. Amino acids: CASSLGDRYTEAFF. Looking up the rest from reference TRBV7-2 and TRBJ1-1 gives the full variable domain: GAGVSQSPSNKVTEKGKDVELRCDPISGHTALYWYRQSLGQGLEFLIYFQGNSAPDKSGLPSDRFSAERTGGSVSTLTIQRTQQEDSAVYLCASSLGDRYTEAFFGQGTRLTVV.

This chain links TRBV5-1 with TRBJ1-4; 8 bases line up with TRBD1. The V gene end was trimmed by 5 bases and the J gene end by 2 bases; junction bases not matched to a gene: 5. CDR1 and CDR2 from the germline V gene are SGHRS and YFSETQ. There are 15 residues in the CDR3. The CDR3 spells CASRATGGTNEKLFF. CDR3 nucleotide sequence: TGCGCCAGCAGGGCCACAGGGGGGACTAATGAAAAACTGTTTTTT.

This clone was seen only once. The chain links TRBV9 to TRBJ2-7; TRBD2 aligns across 11 bases. Trimming removed 4 bases from V and 3 bases from J; junction bases left unmatched: 6. CDR3 length equals 15 residues. Germline CDR1 SGDLS, CDR2 YYNGEE. The CDR3 protein is CASSPSSGGYYEQYF. In DNA form, the CDR3 reads TGTGCCAGCAGCCCGTCTAGCGGGGGGTACTACGAGCAGTACTTC.

This chain joins TRBV2 and TRBJ1-5; a possible D gene is TRBD1 (6 bases). The CDR3 has 18 residues. The germline CDR1 and CDR2 sequences are SNHLY and FYNNEI. The V gene lost 0 bases and the J gene lost 3 bases, with 18 bases spanning the gap. The CDR3 sequence: CASSEASFGAGDNQPQHF. The CDR3 DNA follows: TGTGCCAGCAGTGAAGCGTCCTTCGGGGCAGGGGACAATCAGCCCCAGCATTTT.

This chain uses TRBV27 with TRBJ1-2; D perhaps matches TRBD1 (6 bases). V lost 5 bases, J lost 0 bases, and 10 bases lay in between. Germline V gives CDR1 MNHEY, CDR2 SMNVEV (reference sequence). The CDR3 length is 14 residues. DNA of the CDR3: TGTGCCAGCAGTATGACAGGTGCTAACTATGGCTACACCTTC. Protein sequence: CASSMTGANYGYTF.